The clone carrying this T cell receptor beta chain was observed at least ten times. Its antigen is unknown. Uncontrolled infection, other autoimmune disease, pregnancy or lactation excluded patients. Blood dates from first hyperthyroidism diagnosis, before any ophthalmopathy symptoms. The sample comes from a study of T cells in Graves' hyperthyroidism and ophthalmopathy. General study findings and limits: The blood repertoire included most of the expanded thyroid clonotypes above 0.001.

RNA transcripts served as the template for amplifying TCR beta CDR3 regions. HTBI primers were used for first-round RT-PCR of the TCR CDR3. TCRdb used MiXCR to reprocess the multiplex PCR reads, holding one entry per CDR3 protein. The data show 300,000 to 450,000 distinct CDR3 sequences, around 16% seen once. In germline, CDR1 is KGHDR, CDR2 SFDVKD. Trimming shortened V by 9 bases and J by 0 bases, and 7 bases separated the two germline ends. This CDR3 has 13 amino acids. J is TRBJ2-2 and V is TRBV24-1; D remains unclear. Sequenced material: blood. The TCR sequence derives from a young woman with Graves' hyperthyroidism that later progressed to Graves' ophthalmopathy. CDR3 sequence (DNA): TGTGCCACCGGCGGTTCGAACACCGGGGAGCTGTTTTTT. Protein: CATGGSNTGELFF.